This T cell receptor (beta chain) was recorded in a study of identical twins. Study-level points and caveats: Low generation probability was overrepresented in out-of-frame alpha sequences shared by twins. Analyses of zero insertions could be partly confounded by invariant MAIT and iNKT cells.

Trimming took 7 bases from V and 4 from J, leaving 20 bases between them. CDR1 is MDHEN, CDR2 SYDVKM, per germline. The CDR3 totals 16 residues. A remark on this clonotype: The antigen remains undetermined.

TCRdb re-derived calls from the 5' RACE reads in MiXCR, one entry per CDR3 protein. The data show 1.5 million to 2 million distinct CDR3 sequences, around 33% seen once. This sequence was found in a newborn girl in good health. The sequenced sample was cord blood. The rearrangement joins TRBV28 to TRBJ1-3; D is possibly TRBD1 (6 bases). DNA of the CDR3: TGTGCCAGCACCTCGGGGGATAGGACAGTCGGAAACACCATATATTTT. Residues: CASTSGDRTVGNTIYF.